This T cell receptor (beta chain) comes out of a study of shared clonotypes between healthy human individuals. V was trimmed by 3 bases and J by 2 bases, leaving 10 bases between them. The CDR3 is made up of 14 amino acids. Germline CDR1 is SGHTA and CDR2 is FQGNSA. Produced via immunoSEQ multiplex PCR; TCRdb's table is partial and in-frame only. Altogether approximately 1.1 million clones are present, about four fifths being singletons, with the ten largest covering more than 0.45%. The source is a young man in good health. Some clones in this sample may be carry-over from other donors' samples. The chain carries TRBV7-2 and TRBJ1-2; D might be TRBD1 (6 bases). The sequenced sample was memory CD4+ T cells from PBMCs. Specified subset: CD45RA-negative fraction. In DNA form, the CDR3 reads TGTGCCAGCAGCTTGGGGGCAGGGAACTATGGCTACACCTTC. Translated, it gives CASSLGAGNYGYTF.